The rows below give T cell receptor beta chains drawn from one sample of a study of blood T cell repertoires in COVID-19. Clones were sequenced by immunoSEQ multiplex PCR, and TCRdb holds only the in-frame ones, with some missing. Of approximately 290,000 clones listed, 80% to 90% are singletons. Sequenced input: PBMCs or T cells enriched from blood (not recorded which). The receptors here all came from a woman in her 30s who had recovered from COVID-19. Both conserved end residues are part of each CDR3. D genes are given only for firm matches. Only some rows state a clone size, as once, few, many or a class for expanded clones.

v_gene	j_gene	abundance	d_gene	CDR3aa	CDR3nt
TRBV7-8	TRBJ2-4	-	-	CASSHGRGLKGMLAKNIQYF	TGTGCCAGCAGCCACGGGCGAGGCTTAAAGGGGATGCTAGCCAAAAACATTCAGTACTTC
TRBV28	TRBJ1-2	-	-	CASSEFQSNLAVDYGYTF	TGTGCCAGCAGTGAGTTCCAATCGAATCTAGCAGTCGACTATGGCTACACCTTC
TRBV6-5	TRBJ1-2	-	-	CASEGTDYGYTF	TGTGCCAGCGAAGGAACAGACTATGGCTACACCTTC
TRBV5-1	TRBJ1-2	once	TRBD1	CASKTGGGDGYTF	TGCGCCAGCAAGACAGGGGGCGGTGATGGCTACACCTTC
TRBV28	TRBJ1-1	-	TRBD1	CASSLYRGTEAFF	TGTGCCAGCAGTTTATACAGGGGCACTGAAGCTTTCTTT
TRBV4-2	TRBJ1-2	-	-	CASSQGGVGSYGYTF	TGTGCCAGCAGCCAAGGGGGGGTCGGGTCCTATGGCTACACCTTC
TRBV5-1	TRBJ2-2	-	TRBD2	CASRLAGGPRDTGELFF	TGCGCCAGCAGACTAGCGGGAGGGCCGAGGGACACCGGGGAGCTGTTTTTT
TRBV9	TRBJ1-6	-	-	CASSVGGPRSSYNSPLHF	TGTGCCAGCAGCGTAGGAGGGCCCAGGAGCTCCTATAATTCACCCCTCCACTTT
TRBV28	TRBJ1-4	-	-	CASSLEGLGEKLFF	TGTGCCAGCAGTTTAGAGGGATTGGGTGAAAAACTGTTTTTT
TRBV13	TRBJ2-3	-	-	CASSPQGGGESNTDTQYF	TGTGCCAGCAGCCCACAGGGTGGGGGCGAATCCAACACAGATACGCAGTATTTT
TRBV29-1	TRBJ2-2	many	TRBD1	CSASLDRGRRTGELFF	TGCAGCGCATCCCTGGACAGGGGGCGCCGGACCGGGGAGCTGTTTTTT
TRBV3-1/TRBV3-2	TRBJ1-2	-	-	CASSQKPGGYGYTF	TGTGCCAGCAGCCAAAAACCAGGAGGATATGGCTACACCTTC
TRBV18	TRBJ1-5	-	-	CASSVYSNQPQHF	TGTGCCAGCTCAGTCTATAGCAATCAGCCCCAGCATTTT
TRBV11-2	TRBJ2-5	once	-	CASRSDGGQETQYF	TGTGCCAGCAGATCCGACGGGGGCCAAGAGACCCAGTACTTC
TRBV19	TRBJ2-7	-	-	CASSIYYGSYEQYF	TGTGCCAGTAGTATCTACTACGGTTCCTACGAGCAGTACTTC
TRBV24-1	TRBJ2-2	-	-	CATSDFRVTGGTGELFF	TGTGCCACCAGTGATTTTAGGGTAACAGGCGGTACCGGGGAGCTGTTTTTT
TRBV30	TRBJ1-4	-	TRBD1	CAWSILQGANEKLFF	TGTGCCTGGAGTATTCTGCAGGGGGCGAATGAAAAACTGTTTTTT
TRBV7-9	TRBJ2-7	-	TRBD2	CASSLGVAGDTYEQYF	TGTGCCAGCAGCTTAGGTGTAGCGGGGGATACCTACGAGCAGTACTTC
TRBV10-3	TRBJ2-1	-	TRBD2	CAISDPLAGEFNEQFF	TGTGCCATCAGTGACCCACTAGCGGGAGAATTTAATGAGCAGTTCTTC